These 4 T cell receptor beta chains share one sample of origin, sequenced in a study of cytomegalovirus exposure and HLA in healthy donors (dated by TCRdb to 2017 to 2019). Libraries came from the immunoSEQ multiplex PCR assay. For the multiplex PCR, a mixture combining 60 forward primers for TCR Vbeta segments and 13 reverse primers for TCR Jbeta segments was used. This immuneACCESS table, as held by TCRdb, lists in-frame sequences with V and J called but not all clones. Of the missing ones, under half trace to an unresolved V gene in checked studies; the others have no known cause. For this sample the table gives roughly 130,000 clones, of which about 86% were detected only once. About 0.7% of the sample lies in the top ten. Sequencing was carried out using PBMCs. The receptors stem from a man in his late teens or twenties in good health and CMV-seronegative.

The gene calls are TRBV7-2 and TRBJ1-2; no definite D call. Germline loops: CDR1 SGHTA, CDR2 FQGNSA. The CDR3 has 13 residues. The V end lost 3 bases, the J end lost 6 bases, and 11 bases lay between the germline ends. The DNA for the CDR3 is TGTGCCAGCAGCTTCCCGGCCGGGAATGGCTACACCTTC. It is translated as CASSFPAGNGYTF. Full variable domain (outside the CDR3, taken from reference TRBV7-2 and TRBJ1-2): GAGVSQSPSNKVTEKGKDVELRCDPISGHTALYWYRQSLGQGLEFLIYFQGNSAPDKSGLPSDRFSAERTGGSVSTLTIQRTQQEDSAVYLCASSFPAGNGYTFGSGTRLTVV.

The chain is built from TRBV29-1 and TRBJ1-2; TRBD1 aligns across 7 bases. Germline V gene lookup returns CDR1 SQVTM and CDR2 ANQGSEA. This CDR3 region has 15 residues. The junction had 11 bases not matched to a gene; V was cut back by 3 bases and J by 4 bases. This CDR3 is CSVEAAGTVPYGYTF. As DNA, the CDR3 is TGCAGCGTTGAGGCCGCGGGGACAGTCCCCTATGGCTACACCTTC.

The chain has TRBV30 and TRBJ2-5; 7 nucleotides agree with TRBD1. Germline CDR1 is GTSNPN and CDR2 is SVGIG (reference sequence). The CDR3 consists of 13 residues. After removal of 0 bases from V and 6 bases from J, the junction contained 4 bases not matched to a gene. The CDR3 region is CAWSVNRGKTQYF. As DNA, the CDR3 is TGTGCCTGGAGTGTAAACAGGGGAAAGACCCAGTACTTC.

CDR3 in amino acids: CASSQGPTGGLAVHEQFF. The DNA of the CDR3 is TGCGCCAGCAGCCAAGGTCCCACCGGGGGACTAGCCGTCCATGAGCAGTTCTTC. The chain joins TRBV4-1 to TRBJ2-1; TRBD2 matches at 9 bases. Germline lookup yields CDR1 MGHRA and CDR2 YSYEKL. The CDR3 spans 18 residues. With 1 base clipped from V and 8 bases from J, the junction kept 15 bases outside the gene matches.